Listed below are T cell receptor beta chains from one sample, sequenced in a study of blood T cell repertoires in COVID-19. Repertoires were generated with immunoSEQ multiplex PCR, while TCRdb's copy carries only in-frame clones and drops some. This repertoire shows 150,000 or so clones, about four fifths found once; its top ten account for approximately 2.9%. The sample taken for sequencing was peripheral blood. The receptors here all came from a woman at least 80 years old with acute or convalescent COVID-19. Each CDR3 is given with its conserved first and last residue. D genes are given only for firm matches. Clone size is not always given. Where it is, it says once, few, many or a class for expanded clones.

clone_size: NA
d_call: NA
v_call: TRBV2
j_call: TRBJ1-1
cdr3_nt: TGTGCCAGCAGTGAGAGAGTTCAGGGGATGACTGAAGCTTTCTTT
cdr3_aa: CASSERVQGMTEAFF

clone_size: NA
d_call: TRBD1
v_call: TRBV27
j_call: TRBJ2-3
cdr3_nt: TGTGCCAGCAGTTCCCCGGCAGTAGGACAGGGCACAGATACGCAGTATTTT
cdr3_aa: CASSSPAVGQGTDTQYF

clone_size: once
d_call: TRBD1
v_call: TRBV5-4
j_call: TRBJ1-4
cdr3_nt: TGTGCCAGCAGCGTCAAAAGGGGCAGGGGGCGGAATAGTGAAAAACTGTTTTTT
cdr3_aa: CASSVKRGRGRNSEKLFF

clone_size: NA
d_call: NA
v_call: TRBV10-3
j_call: TRBJ2-1
cdr3_nt: TGTGCCATCAGCTCCAGGGGCTCCTACAATGAGCAGTTCTTC
cdr3_aa: CAISSRGSYNEQFF

clone_size: NA
d_call: TRBD2
v_call: TRBV5-1
j_call: TRBJ2-1
cdr3_nt: TGCGCCAGCAGCTTGGTTCCTAGCGGGGGAAATGAGCAGTTCTTC
cdr3_aa: CASSLVPSGGNEQFF

clone_size: NA
d_call: NA
v_call: TRBV7-3
j_call: TRBJ2-5
cdr3_nt: TGTGCCAGCAGCCGTGGAGGCCAAGAGACCCAGTACTTC
cdr3_aa: CASSRGGQETQYF

clone_size: NA
d_call: TRBD1
v_call: TRBV13
j_call: TRBJ2-1
cdr3_nt: TGTGCCAGCAGTCGTGTGGCAGGGGGATACAATGAGCAGTTCTTC
cdr3_aa: CASSRVAGGYNEQFF

clone_size: NA
d_call: TRBD1
v_call: TRBV19
j_call: TRBJ1-3
cdr3_nt: TGTGCCAGTAGAGACCCGGGACAGGGGCTTCTAAGCTCTGGAAACACCATATATTTT
cdr3_aa: CASRDPGQGLLSSGNTIYF

clone_size: NA
d_call: NA
v_call: TRBV12-5
j_call: TRBJ2-7
cdr3_nt: TGTGCTAGTGGACTTCCCTCAGGGACCTACGAGCAGTACTTC
cdr3_aa: CASGLPSGTYEQYF

clone_size: NA
d_call: NA
v_call: TRBV5-1
j_call: TRBJ2-3
cdr3_nt: TGCGCCAGCAGCTGGGGGGTCACAGATACGCAGTATTTT
cdr3_aa: CASSWGVTDTQYF